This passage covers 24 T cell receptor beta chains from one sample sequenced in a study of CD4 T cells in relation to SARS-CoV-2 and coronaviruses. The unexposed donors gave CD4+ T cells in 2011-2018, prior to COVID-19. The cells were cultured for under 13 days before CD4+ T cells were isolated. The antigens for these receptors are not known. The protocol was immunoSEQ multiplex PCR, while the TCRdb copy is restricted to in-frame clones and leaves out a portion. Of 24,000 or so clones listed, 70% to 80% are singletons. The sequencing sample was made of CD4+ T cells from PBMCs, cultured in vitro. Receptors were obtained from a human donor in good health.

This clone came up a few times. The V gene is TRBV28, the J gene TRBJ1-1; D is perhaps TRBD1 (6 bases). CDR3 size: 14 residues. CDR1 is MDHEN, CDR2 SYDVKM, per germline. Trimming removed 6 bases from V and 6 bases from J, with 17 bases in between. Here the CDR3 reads CASSNTRGLAEAFF. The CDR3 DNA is TGTGCCAGCAGCAATACCAGGGGTTTGGCTGAAGCTTTCTTT. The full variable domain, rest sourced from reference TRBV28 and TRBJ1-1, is DVKVTQSSRYLVKRTGEKVFLECVQDMDHENMFWYRQDPGLGLRLIYFSYDVKMKEKGDIPEGYSVSREKKERFSLILESASTNQTSMYLCASSNTRGLAEAFFGQGTRLTVV.

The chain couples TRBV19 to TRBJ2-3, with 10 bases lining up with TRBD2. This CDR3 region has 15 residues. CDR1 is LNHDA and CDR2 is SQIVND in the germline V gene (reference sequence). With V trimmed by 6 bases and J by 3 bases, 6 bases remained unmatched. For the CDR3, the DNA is TGTGCCAGTAGCCCACTAGCGGGAAAAACAGATACGCAGTATTTT. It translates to CASSPLAGKTDTQYF.

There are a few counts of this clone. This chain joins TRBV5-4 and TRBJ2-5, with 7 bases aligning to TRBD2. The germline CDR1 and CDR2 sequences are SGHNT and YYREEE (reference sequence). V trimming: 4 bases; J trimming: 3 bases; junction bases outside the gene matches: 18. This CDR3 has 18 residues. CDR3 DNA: TGTGCCAGCAGCGGAGGTCTTGGCGGGAGTAACATAAAAGAGACCCAGTACTTC. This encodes CASSGGLGGSNIKETQYF.

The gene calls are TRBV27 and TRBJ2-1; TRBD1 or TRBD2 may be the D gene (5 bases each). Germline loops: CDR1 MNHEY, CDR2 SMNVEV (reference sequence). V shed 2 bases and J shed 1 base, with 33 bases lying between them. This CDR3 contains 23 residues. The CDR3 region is CASSLKPSYPGTQRIISYNEQFF. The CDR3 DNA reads TGTGCCAGCAGTTTAAAGCCTTCCTACCCCGGGACGCAGCGTATCATATCCTACAATGAGCAGTTCTTC.

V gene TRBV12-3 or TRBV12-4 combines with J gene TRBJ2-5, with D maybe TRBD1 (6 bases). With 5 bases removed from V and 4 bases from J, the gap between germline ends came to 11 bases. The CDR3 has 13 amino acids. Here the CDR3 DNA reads TGTGCCAGCAGTATTCGACAGGCAGAGACCCAGTACTTC. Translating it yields CASSIRQAETQYF.

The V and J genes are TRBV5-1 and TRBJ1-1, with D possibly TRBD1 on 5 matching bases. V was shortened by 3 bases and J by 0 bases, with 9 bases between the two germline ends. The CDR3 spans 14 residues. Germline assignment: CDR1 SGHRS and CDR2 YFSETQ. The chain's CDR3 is CASSSQALNTEAFF. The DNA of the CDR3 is TGCGCCAGCAGCTCACAGGCGTTGAACACTGAAGCTTTCTTT.

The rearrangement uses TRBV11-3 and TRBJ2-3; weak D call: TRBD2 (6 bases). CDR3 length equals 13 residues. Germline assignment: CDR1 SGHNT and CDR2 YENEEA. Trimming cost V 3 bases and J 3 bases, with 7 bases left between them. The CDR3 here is CASSFRETDTQYF. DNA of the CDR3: TGTGCCAGCAGCTTCCGGGAGACAGATACGCAGTATTTT.

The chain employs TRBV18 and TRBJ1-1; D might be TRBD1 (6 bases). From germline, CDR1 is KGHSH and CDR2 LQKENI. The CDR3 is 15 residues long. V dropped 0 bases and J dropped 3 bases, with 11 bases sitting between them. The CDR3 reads CASSPPGGGHTEAFF. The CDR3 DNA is TGTGCCAGCTCACCACCGGGGGGGGGCCACACTGAAGCTTTCTTT. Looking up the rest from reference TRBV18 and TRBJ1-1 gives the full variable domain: NAGVMQNPRHLVRRRGQEARLRCSPMKGHSHVYWYRQLPEEGLKFMVYLQKENIIDESGMPKERFSAEFPKEGPSILRIQQVVRGDSAAYFCASSPPGGGHTEAFFGQGTRLTVV.

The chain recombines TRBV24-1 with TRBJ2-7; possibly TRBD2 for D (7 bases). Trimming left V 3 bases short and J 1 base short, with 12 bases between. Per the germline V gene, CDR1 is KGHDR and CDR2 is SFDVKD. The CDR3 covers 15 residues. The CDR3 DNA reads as TGTGCCACCAGTGATACAGGGAGGGCGTCCTACGAGCAGTACTTC. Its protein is CATSDTGRASYEQYF.

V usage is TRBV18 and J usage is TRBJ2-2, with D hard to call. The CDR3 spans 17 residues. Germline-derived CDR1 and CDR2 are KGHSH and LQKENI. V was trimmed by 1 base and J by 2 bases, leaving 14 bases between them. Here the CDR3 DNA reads TGTGCCAGCTCACCACGAAGGGCGAACACAAACACCGGGGAGCTGTTTTTT. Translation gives CASSPRRANTNTGELFF.

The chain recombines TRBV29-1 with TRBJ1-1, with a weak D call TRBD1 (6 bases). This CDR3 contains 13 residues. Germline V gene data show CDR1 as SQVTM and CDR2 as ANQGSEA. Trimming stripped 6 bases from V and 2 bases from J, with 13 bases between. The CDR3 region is CSVRQVVNTEAFF. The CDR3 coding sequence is TGCAGCGTCAGACAGGTGGTTAACACTGAAGCTTTCTTT.

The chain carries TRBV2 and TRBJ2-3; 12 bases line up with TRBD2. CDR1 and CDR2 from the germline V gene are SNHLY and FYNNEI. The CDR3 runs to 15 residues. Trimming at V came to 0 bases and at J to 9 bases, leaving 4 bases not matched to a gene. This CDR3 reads CASSEAGGTSGTQYF. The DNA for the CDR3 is TGTGCCAGCAGTGAAGCTGGGGGGACTAGCGGGACGCAGTATTTT.

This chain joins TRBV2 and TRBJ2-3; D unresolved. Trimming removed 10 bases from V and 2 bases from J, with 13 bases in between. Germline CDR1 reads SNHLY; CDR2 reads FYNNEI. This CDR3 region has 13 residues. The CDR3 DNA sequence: TGTGCCACCACTCCGGACCTCACAGATACGCAGTATTTT. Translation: CATTPDLTDTQYF.

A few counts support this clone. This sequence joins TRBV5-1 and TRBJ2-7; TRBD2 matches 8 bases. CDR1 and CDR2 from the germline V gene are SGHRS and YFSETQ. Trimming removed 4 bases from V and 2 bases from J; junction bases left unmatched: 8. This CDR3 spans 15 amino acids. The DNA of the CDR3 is TGCGCCAGCAGCCAACAGGGACTAGGTCCCTACGAGCAGTACTTC. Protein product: CASSQQGLGPYEQYF.

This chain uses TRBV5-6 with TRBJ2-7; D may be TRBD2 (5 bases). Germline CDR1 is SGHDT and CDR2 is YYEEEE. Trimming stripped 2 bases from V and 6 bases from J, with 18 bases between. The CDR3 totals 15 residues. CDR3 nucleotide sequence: TGTGCCAGCAGCTTCGGGGTGAGTCACGGGCGCGAGCAGTACTTC. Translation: CASSFGVSHGREQYF. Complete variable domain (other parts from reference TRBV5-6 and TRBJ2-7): DAGVTQSPTHLIKTRGQQVTLRCSPKSGHDTVSWYQQALGQGPQFIFQYYEEEERQRGNFPDRFSGHQFPNYSSELNVNALLLGDSALYLCASSFGVSHGREQYFGPGTRLTVT.

The CDR3 loop is CASSPSGGQTDTQYF. The CDR3 nucleotides read TGCGCCAGCAGCCCCAGTGGGGGACAGACAGATACGCAGTATTTT. The chain recombines TRBV5-1 with TRBJ2-3; TRBD1 matches 7 bases. Germline trimming cut 4 bases from V and 3 bases from J; bases unmatched to any gene: 8. Germline assignment: CDR1 SGHRS and CDR2 YFSETQ. CDR3 length: 15 residues. Combining the CDR3 with reference TRBV5-1 and TRBJ2-3 gives the whole variable domain KAGVTQTPRYLIKTRGQQVTLSCSPISGHRSVSWYQQTPGQGLQFLFEYFSETQRNKGNFPGRFSGRQFSNSRSEMNVSTLELGDSALYLCASSPSGGQTDTQYFGPGTRLTVL.

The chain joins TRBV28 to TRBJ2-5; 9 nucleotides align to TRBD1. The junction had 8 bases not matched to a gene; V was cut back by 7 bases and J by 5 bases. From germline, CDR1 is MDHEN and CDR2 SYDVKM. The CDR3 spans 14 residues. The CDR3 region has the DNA TGTGCCAGCACCGGGGACAGGGCGGGCGAGACCCAGTACTTC. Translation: CASTGDRAGETQYF. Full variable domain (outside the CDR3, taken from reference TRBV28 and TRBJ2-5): DVKVTQSSRYLVKRTGEKVFLECVQDMDHENMFWYRQDPGLGLRLIYFSYDVKMKEKGDIPEGYSVSREKKERFSLILESASTNQTSMYLCASTGDRAGETQYFGPGTRLLVL.

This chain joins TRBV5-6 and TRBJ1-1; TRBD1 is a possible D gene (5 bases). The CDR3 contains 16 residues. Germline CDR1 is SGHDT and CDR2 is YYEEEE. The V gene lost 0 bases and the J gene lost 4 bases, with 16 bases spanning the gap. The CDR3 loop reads CASSLARGVGRTEAFF. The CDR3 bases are TGTGCCAGCAGCTTGGCCCGAGGGGTGGGGCGCACTGAAGCTTTCTTT.

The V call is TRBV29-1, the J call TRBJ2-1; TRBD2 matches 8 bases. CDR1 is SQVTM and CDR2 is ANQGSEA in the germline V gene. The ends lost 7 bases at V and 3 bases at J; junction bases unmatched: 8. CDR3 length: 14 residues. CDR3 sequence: CSEKLGGDYNEQFF. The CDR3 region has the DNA TGCAGCGAGAAGCTCGGGGGGGACTACAATGAGCAGTTCTTC.

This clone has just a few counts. CDR3 nucleotides: TGTGCCAGCAGCCCCGACAGGAGGCGGGGGGCCTATAGAGTAGATACGCAGTATTTT. Its translation is CASSPDRRRGAYRVDTQYF. This chain connects TRBV11-2 to TRBJ2-3; 8 bases align to TRBD2. The CDR3 consists of 19 residues. Germline CDR1 reads SGHAT; CDR2 reads FQNNGV. J gave up 5 bases and V 5 bases, and 21 bases lay outside the gene matches.

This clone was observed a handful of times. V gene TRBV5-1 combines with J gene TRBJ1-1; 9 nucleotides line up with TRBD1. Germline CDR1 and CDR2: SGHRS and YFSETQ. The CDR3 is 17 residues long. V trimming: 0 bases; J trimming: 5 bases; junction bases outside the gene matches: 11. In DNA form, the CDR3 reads TGCGCCAGCAGCTTGGCCGGGACAGGGAGAGAGGTGACTGAAGCTTTCTTT. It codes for CASSLAGTGREVTEAFF. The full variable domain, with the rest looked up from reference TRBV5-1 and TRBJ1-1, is KAGVTQTPRYLIKTRGQQVTLSCSPISGHRSVSWYQQTPGQGLQFLFEYFSETQRNKGNFPGRFSGRQFSNSRSEMNVSTLELGDSALYLCASSLAGTGREVTEAFFGQGTRLTVV.

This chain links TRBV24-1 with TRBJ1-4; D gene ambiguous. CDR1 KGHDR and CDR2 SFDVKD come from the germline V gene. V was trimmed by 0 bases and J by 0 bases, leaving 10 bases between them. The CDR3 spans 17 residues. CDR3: CATSDLFISATNEKLFF. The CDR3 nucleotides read TGTGCCACCAGTGATTTGTTTATCAGTGCAACTAATGAAAAACTGTTTTTT.

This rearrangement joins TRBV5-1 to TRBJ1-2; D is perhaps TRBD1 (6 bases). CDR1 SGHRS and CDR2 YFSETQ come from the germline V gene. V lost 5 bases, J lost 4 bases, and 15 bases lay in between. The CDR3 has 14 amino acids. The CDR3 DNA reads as TGCGCCAGCAGTGTTCGGGGGCAGAGCTATGGCTACACCTTC. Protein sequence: CASSVRGQSYGYTF. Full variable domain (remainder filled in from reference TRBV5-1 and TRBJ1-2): KAGVTQTPRYLIKTRGQQVTLSCSPISGHRSVSWYQQTPGQGLQFLFEYFSETQRNKGNFPGRFSGRQFSNSRSEMNVSTLELGDSALYLCASSVRGQSYGYTFGSGTRLTVV.

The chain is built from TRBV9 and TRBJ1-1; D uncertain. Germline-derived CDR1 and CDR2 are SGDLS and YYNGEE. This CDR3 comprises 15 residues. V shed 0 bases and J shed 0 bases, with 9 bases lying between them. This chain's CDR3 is CASSVGTVVNTEAFF. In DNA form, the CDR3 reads TGTGCCAGCAGCGTAGGAACAGTAGTGAACACTGAAGCTTTCTTT.